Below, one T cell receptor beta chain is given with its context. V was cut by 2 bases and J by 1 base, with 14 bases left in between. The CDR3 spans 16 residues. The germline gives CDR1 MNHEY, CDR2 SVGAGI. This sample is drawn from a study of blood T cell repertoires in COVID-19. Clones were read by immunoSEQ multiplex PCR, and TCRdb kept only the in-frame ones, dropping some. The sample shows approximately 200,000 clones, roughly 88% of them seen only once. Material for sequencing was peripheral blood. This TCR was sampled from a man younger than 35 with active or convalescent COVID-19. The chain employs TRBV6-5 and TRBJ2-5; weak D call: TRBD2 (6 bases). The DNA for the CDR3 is TGTGCCAGCAGTTACAACGCGGGAAGACCCCAAGAGACCCAGTACTTC. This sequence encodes CASSYNAGRPQETQYF.